Shown below are 18 T cell receptor beta chains from a single sample sequenced in a study of neoadjuvant anti-PD-1 for oral cavity cancer. Profiled with immunoSEQ multiplex PCR; TCRdb holds only in-frame clones, not every one. The repertoire consists of about 18,000 clones, with around 72% occurring once and the leading ten covering around 2.6%. The sequencing here drew on PBMCs, taken before nivolumab (anti-PD-1) treatment. These receptors came from a person aged 35 to 85 with oral cavity squamous cell carcinoma.

The chain couples TRBV29-1 to TRBJ2-5; maybe TRBD2 (5 bases). This CDR3 spans 12 amino acids. Germline-derived CDR1 and CDR2 are SQVTM and ANQGSEA. Trimming cost V 4 bases and J 5 bases, with 11 bases left between them. DNA for the CDR3: TGCAGCGTTGTGGTGGGAGAGGAGACCCAGTACTTC. Protein sequence: CSVVVGEETQYF.

The sample holds a few counts of this clone. The chain employs TRBV10-3 and TRBJ1-4; D gene uncertain. This CDR3 spans 13 amino acids. Germline V gene data show CDR1 as ENHRY and CDR2 as SYGVKD. Trimming pared 7 bases from V and 7 bases from J, leaving 13 bases between. CDR3 protein: CAIKEAPSEKLFF. The CDR3, as DNA: TGTGCCATCAAAGAGGCCCCCAGTGAAAAACTGTTTTTT.

In this sample, this clone turned up once. This chain joins TRBV11-3 and TRBJ2-3; tentative D call: TRBD1 (5 bases). The CDR3 has 13 residues. Trimming shortened V by 5 bases and J by 2 bases, and 8 bases separated the two germline ends. Per the germline V gene, CDR1 is SGHNT and CDR2 is YENEEA. The CDR3: CASSPQATDTQYF. The CDR3 DNA follows: TGTGCCAGCAGCCCACAGGCCACAGATACGCAGTATTTT.

The V gene is TRBV5-1, the J gene TRBJ1-2; D call uncertain. The length of the CDR3 is 14 residues. With 0 bases removed from V and 3 bases from J, the gap between germline ends came to 9 bases. Per germline, CDR1 SGHRS and CDR2 YFSETQ. The CDR3 nucleotides are TGCGCCAGCAGCTTGGGAGGTGGGGACTATGGCTACACCTTC. Translating it yields CASSLGGGDYGYTF. The full variable domain, rest sourced from reference TRBV5-1 and TRBJ1-2, is KAGVTQTPRYLIKTRGQQVTLSCSPISGHRSVSWYQQTPGQGLQFLFEYFSETQRNKGNFPGRFSGRQFSNSRSEMNVSTLELGDSALYLCASSLGGGDYGYTFGSGTRLTVV.

The V gene is TRBV5-1, the J gene TRBJ1-1, with unresolved D. V dropped 0 bases and J dropped 5 bases, with 14 bases sitting between them. CDR1 is SGHRS and CDR2 is YFSETQ in the germline V gene. The CDR3 runs 15 residues. CDR3 loop: CASSLERPGGTEAFF. In nucleotides, the CDR3 is TGCGCCAGCAGCTTGGAGCGCCCAGGAGGGACTGAAGCTTTCTTT.

CDR3 region: CASSWTGTPEAFF. In DNA form, the CDR3 reads TGCGCCAGCAGCTGGACAGGGACCCCTGAAGCTTTCTTT. V is TRBV5-1 and J is TRBJ1-1; 8 bases are shared with TRBD1. Looked up from germline, CDR1 is SGHRS and CDR2 is YFSETQ. Trimming removed 3 bases from V and 6 bases from J; junction bases left unmatched: 4. This CDR3 spans 13 amino acids.

The sample holds a few counts of this clone. The genes are TRBV18 and TRBJ1-5; 11 bases fit TRBD1. The V and J ends lost 6 bases and 9 bases, in that order; junction bases with no gene match: 10. Germline-derived CDR1 and CDR2 are KGHSH and LQKENI. CDR3 length: 15 residues. The CDR3 region is CASSVGQGAGGPQHF. The DNA of the CDR3 is TGTGCCAGCTCGGTAGGACAGGGGGCCGGGGGGCCCCAGCATTTT.

CDR3 coding DNA: TGTGCCAGCAGTCATAATGAAAAACTGTTTTTT. As protein: CASSHNEKLFF. The V and J genes are TRBV6-1 and TRBJ1-4; D is unclear. This CDR3 has 11 amino acids. Between the trimmed V and J ends, which lost 5 bases and 4 bases, there was a span of 2 bases. CDR1 and CDR2 (germline): MNHNS, SASEGT.

This clone appeared a few times. The V and J genes are TRBV2 and TRBJ2-5; D may match TRBD1 or TRBD2 (5 bases each). V was trimmed by 0 bases and J by 11 bases, leaving 13 bases between them. This CDR3 has 13 amino acids. Germline-derived CDR1 and CDR2 are SNHLY and FYNNEI. The CDR3 sequence: CASSEALGTTQYF. DNA of the CDR3: TGTGCCAGCAGTGAAGCGCTCGGGACGACTCAGTACTTC.

The gene calls are TRBV25-1 and TRBJ1-1; TRBD1 might be the D (6 bases). The germline gives CDR1 MGHDK, CDR2 SYGVNS. The CDR3 is 16 residues long. With 5 bases removed from V and 2 bases from J, the gap between germline ends came to 18 bases. The CDR3 nucleotides are TGTGCCAGCAGTTCACCGGTGGGGGGCGCTAACACTGAAGCTTTCTTT. It translates to CASSSPVGGANTEAFF.

The V call is TRBV10-3, the J call TRBJ2-5; 13 nucleotides align to TRBD2. CDR3 size: 14 residues. Germline V CDR1 and CDR2: ENHRY, SYGVKD. V lost 5 bases and J lost 5; bases outside the gene matches: 2. The CDR3 region is CAISPTSGRETQYF. The CDR3, as DNA: TGTGCCATCAGTCCGACTAGCGGGAGGGAGACCCAGTACTTC.

V is TRBV6-5 and J is TRBJ2-4; 8 nucleotides match TRBD2. The CDR3 is 15 residues long. Germline V gene sequence: CDR1 MNHEY, CDR2 SVGAGI. After removal of 6 bases from V and 4 bases from J, the junction contained 8 bases not matched to a gene. In DNA, the CDR3 is TGTGCCAGCAGGAGCGGGAGTGGAGGGAAAAACATTCAGTACTTC. Residues: CASRSGSGGKNIQYF.

This clone occurred a few times. The V and J genes are TRBV10-3 and TRBJ2-2; D ambiguous. Trimming took off 5 bases at V and 5 bases at J, with 6 bases between the two ends. Looked up from germline, CDR1 is ENHRY and CDR2 is SYGVKD. The CDR3 loop spans 12 amino acids. CDR3 DNA: TGTGCCATCAGTTTGGGAACCGGGGAGCTGTTTTTT. It translates to CAISLGTGELFF.

V and J are TRBV29-1 and TRBJ1-1; the match to TRBD1 covers 8 bases. From germline, CDR1 is SQVTM and CDR2 ANQGSEA. This CDR3 spans 11 amino acids. Losses at the gene ends were 6 bases for V and 6 bases for J; bases not matched to a gene: 3. The CDR3 bases are TGCAGCGTGGACAGGGTTCCTGAAGCTTTCTTT. Its protein is CSVDRVPEAFF.

This clone appeared once. CDR3 nucleotides: TGTGCCAGCAGTGAAAACCCGTCGTTAGGGGGGGCCGATGGCTACACCTTC. It translates to CASSENPSLGGADGYTF. The gene calls are TRBV6-1 and TRBJ1-2; D perhaps matches TRBD1 (6 bases). Trimming stripped 2 bases from V and 6 bases from J, with 22 bases between. The CDR3 consists of 17 residues. Germline CDR1 and CDR2: MNHNS and SASEGT.

The chain employs TRBV9 and TRBJ2-1, with TRBD2 matching 13 bases. CDR1 is SGDLS and CDR2 is YYNGEE in the germline V gene. The CDR3 is made up of 16 amino acids. V lost 2 bases and J lost 8; bases outside the gene matches: 7. This CDR3 reads CASSVTGLAGSDEQFF. The CDR3 DNA is TGTGCCAGCAGCGTGACGGGACTAGCGGGAAGCGATGAGCAGTTCTTC.

The chain employs TRBV7-9 and TRBJ2-2; no clear D gene. CDR1 is SEHNR, CDR2 FQNEAQ, per germline (reference sequence). This CDR3 has 14 residues. V lost 3 bases to trimming and J lost 0 bases, with 5 bases between them. Written as DNA, the CDR3 is TGTGCCAGCAGCTTCGACTCGAACACCGGGGAGCTGTTTTTT. Its translation: CASSFDSNTGELFF. Supplemented by reference TRBV7-9 and TRBJ2-2, the full variable domain reads DTGVSQNPRHKITKRGQNVTFRCDPISEHNRLYWYRQTLGQGPEFLTYFQNEAQLEKSRLLSDRFSAERPKGSFSTLEIQRTEQGDSAMYLCASSFDSNTGELFFGEGSRLTVL.

V usage is TRBV14 and J usage is TRBJ1-5, with a possible D match to TRBD1 (5 bases). The germline CDR1 and CDR2 sequences are SGHDN and FVKESK. The V and J ends lost 1 base and 2 bases respectively, with 9 bases between them. This CDR3 has 15 amino acids. Here the CDR3 reads CASSQGGMGNQPQHF. The CDR3 DNA reads TGTGCCAGCAGCCAAGGGGGGATGGGCAATCAGCCCCAGCATTTT.